A selection of T cell receptor beta chains follows, all from one sample in a study of PD-1 blockade in classical Hodgkin lymphoma. The data were produced by immunoSEQ multiplex PCR, yet TCRdb's version contains in-frame clones alone and is incomplete. The sample contains approximately 11,000 clones, 70% to 90% of which appear only once. The sample in question was peripheral blood mononuclear cells (PBMCs), obtained at baseline. The receptor set was obtained from a human donor with classical Hodgkin lymphoma. The CDR3 runs from the conserved cysteine through the conserved F or W. A D gene is named only where the DNA matches it firmly. Clone size is stated in some rows and not others, as once, few, many or a class when expanded.

J: TRBJ2-1
D: TRBD2
V: TRBV18
size: .
CDR3: CASSPSERGGDNEQFF
DNA: TGTGCCAGCTCACCAAGTGAGCGGGGGGGAGACAATGAGCAGTTCTTC

J: TRBJ1-1
D: .
V: TRBV29-1
size: hyperexpanded
CDR3: CSVKPNTEAFF
DNA: TGCAGCGTTAAACCAAACACTGAAGCTTTCTTT

J: TRBJ2-1
D: .
V: TRBV10-3
size: .
CDR3: CAISEWGSVGNEQFF
DNA: TGTGCCATCAGTGAGTGGGGCTCGGTTGGGAATGAGCAGTTCTTC

J: TRBJ1-1
D: TRBD1
V: TRBV7-3
size: few
CDR3: CASSLYRGHTEAFF
DNA: TGTGCCAGCAGCTTATACAGGGGTCACACTGAAGCTTTCTTT

J: TRBJ2-7
D: .
V: TRBV5-4
size: .
CDR3: CASSLAAVGGSYEQYF
DNA: TGTGCCAGCAGCTTGGCCGCCGTGGGGGGATCCTACGAGCAGTACTTC

J: TRBJ1-4
D: .
V: TRBV2
size: .
CDR3: CASSPGPNATNEKLFF
DNA: TGTGCCAGCAGCCCCGGACCCAATGCAACTAATGAAAAACTGTTTTTT

J: TRBJ1-2
D: .
V: TRBV28
size: .
CDR3: CASRPLARGGGYTF
DNA: TGTGCCAGTCGGCCTCTGGCCAGGGGCGGAGGCTACACCTTC

J: TRBJ2-7
D: .
V: TRBV6-5
size: .
CDR3: CASSPNIRYEQYF
DNA: TGTGCCAGCAGTCCAAATATACGGTACGAGCAGTACTTC

J: TRBJ2-3
D: .
V: TRBV5-6
size: .
CDR3: CASSWGGRTDTQYF
DNA: TGTGCCAGCAGCTGGGGGGGGCGCACAGATACGCAGTATTTT

J: TRBJ2-3
D: TRBD1
V: TRBV10-3
size: .
CDR3: CAISGDRGITDTQYF
DNA: TGTGCCATCAGTGGTGACAGGGGGATCACAGATACGCAGTATTTT

J: TRBJ2-7
D: TRBD2
V: TRBV4-2
size: .
CDR3: CASSQDAGLAGITYEQYF
DNA: TGTGCCAGCAGCCAAGATGCGGGACTAGCGGGGATCACCTACGAGCAGTACTTC

J: TRBJ2-1
D: .
V: TRBV7-8
size: .
CDR3: CASSLASLGSEQFF
DNA: TGTGCCAGCAGCTTGGCTTCCCTGGGGAGCGAGCAGTTCTTC

J: TRBJ1-2
D: TRBD1
V: TRBV5-1
size: .
CDR3: CASSLGTGADGYTF
DNA: TGCGCCAGCAGCTTGGGAACAGGGGCCGATGGCTACACCTTC

J: TRBJ1-2
D: TRBD1
V: TRBV5-6
size: .
CDR3: CASSLGGRGHGYTF
DNA: TGTGCCAGCAGCTTAGGGGGCAGGGGGCATGGCTACACCTTC

J: TRBJ1-1
D: .
V: TRBV7-2
size: once
CDR3: CAGGGGGNTEAFF
DNA: TGTGCCGGGGGGGGAGGTGGGAACACTGAAGCTTTCTTT

J: TRBJ2-5
D: TRBD2
V: TRBV11-2
size: .
CDR3: CASSPGLARTKETQYF
DNA: TGTGCCAGCAGCCCGGGACTAGCGCGAACTAAAGAGACCCAGTACTTC

J: TRBJ1-2
D: .
V: TRBV19
size: .
CDR3: CASTVGPSQNYGYTF
DNA: TGTGCCAGTACCGTCGGCCCCTCCCAAAACTATGGCTACACCTTC

J: TRBJ1-6
D: .
V: TRBV5-5
size: .
CDR3: CASTQTSSYNSPLHF
DNA: TGTGCCAGCACCCAAACCAGCTCCTATAATTCACCCCTCCACTTT

J: TRBJ2-1
D: .
V: TRBV4-2
size: .
CDR3: CASSQVTVDNEQFF
DNA: TGTGCCAGCAGCCAAGTAACCGTTGACAATGAGCAGTTCTTC

J: TRBJ1-1
D: .
V: TRBV11-3
size: .
CDR3: CASSPPTGGKAFF
DNA: TGTGCCAGCAGCCCCCCGACGGGAGGAAAAGCTTTCTTT

J: TRBJ1-1
D: .
V: TRBV5-1
size: .
CDR3: CASSLGGKSTEAFF
DNA: TGCGCCAGCAGCTTGGGGGGGAAAAGCACTGAAGCTTTCTTT

J: TRBJ2-1
D: .
V: TRBV19
size: .
CDR3: CASQLGRGLNEQFF
DNA: TGTGCCAGTCAACTGGGTCGGGGGCTCAATGAGCAGTTCTTC

J: TRBJ2-1
D: .
V: TRBV21-1
size: .
CDR3: CASSVVTSSDEQFF
DNA: TGTGCCAGCAGCGTAGTGACTAGCAGCGATGAGCAGTTCTTC

J: TRBJ1-2
D: TRBD1
V: TRBV5-1
size: once
CDR3: CASSQGGTNYGYTF
DNA: TGCGCCAGCAGTCAGGGGGGTACTAACTATGGCTACACCTTC

J: TRBJ2-5
D: TRBD2
V: TRBV5-1
size: .
CDR3: CASSLMGLTKETQYF
DNA: TGCGCCAGCAGCCTAATGGGACTAACTAAAGAGACCCAGTACTTC

J: TRBJ1-1
D: .
V: TRBV11-3
size: few
CDR3: CASSSRVAEAFF
DNA: TGTGCCAGCAGCTCTAGGGTGGCTGAAGCTTTCTTT

J: TRBJ2-5
D: TRBD2
V: TRBV29-1
size: once
CDR3: CSSSGGLETQYF
DNA: TGCAGCTCCTCGGGGGGGCTGGAGACCCAGTACTTC

J: TRBJ2-3
D: TRBD2
V: TRBV14
size: once
CDR3: CASSQVAGPGDTQYF
DNA: TGTGCCAGCAGCCAAGTAGCGGGTCCTGGGGATACGCAGTATTTT

J: TRBJ2-5
D: TRBD2
V: TRBV6-1
size: .
CDR3: CASSRAGGLETQYF
DNA: TGTGCCAGCTCGAGGGCGGGGGGGCTTGAGACCCAGTACTTC

J: TRBJ1-2
D: .
V: TRBV7-9
size: .
CDR3: CASSRDSPYGYTF
DNA: TGTGCCAGCAGCCGAGACAGCCCATATGGCTACACCTTC

J: TRBJ1-5
D: .
V: TRBV2
size: .
CDR3: CASKAGAYNQPQHF
DNA: TGTGCCAGCAAAGCAGGGGCTTACAATCAGCCCCAGCATTTT

J: TRBJ1-1
D: .
V: TRBV11-2
size: .
CDR3: CASSKDGLMNTEAFF
DNA: TGTGCCAGCAGCAAGGACGGACTCATGAACACTGAAGCTTTCTTT

J: TRBJ2-5
D: .
V: TRBV5-1
size: .
CDR3: CASSSDLRGGYGRETQYF
DNA: TGCGCCAGCAGCTCTGACCTTCGGGGCGGCTACGGCCGAGAGACCCAGTACTTC

J: TRBJ2-3
D: TRBD2
V: TRBV11-2
size: .
CDR3: CASSFIGGGTDTQYF
DNA: TGTGCCAGCAGCTTCATTGGCGGGGGGACAGATACGCAGTATTTT

J: TRBJ1-3
D: TRBD1
V: TRBV7-8
size: .
CDR3: CASSLDRVGGNTIYF
DNA: TGTGCCAGCAGCCTGGACAGGGTGGGGGGAAACACCATATATTTT

J: TRBJ1-5
D: .
V: TRBV9
size: .
CDR3: CASSAPVSNQPQHF
DNA: TGTGCCAGCAGCGCCCCCGTATCGAATCAGCCCCAGCATTTT